Below, one T cell receptor (beta chain) is given with its context. The antigen is not known. The CDR3 contains 14 residues. V gave up 6 bases and J gave up 6 bases, with 18 bases separating them. Germline assignment: CDR1 MNHNY and CDR2 SVGAGI (reference sequence). The source of the sample is a study of cytomegalovirus exposure and HLA in healthy donors. With 60 Vbeta and 13 Jbeta primers, the PCR was carried out. TCRdb's copy holds only in-frame clones and misses some; the assay was immunoSEQ multiplex PCR. The table lists 100,000 to 150,000 clones, 60% to 80% of them singletons, with roughly 3.5% in the top ten. The study, taken as a whole, reports: Clonal expansion was found to be greater in HLA-associated TCR beta chains than in equally common others in a later analysis. Segments of the TCR beta V type were, in most cases, productive about 87% or about 30% of the time in an earlier analysis.

This clonotype was sampled from a woman in her forties or fifties in good health and CMV-seronegative. J is TRBJ2-7 and V is TRBV6-6; tentative D call: TRBD2 (5 bases). Input material: PBMCs. The DNA for the CDR3 is TGTGCCAGCAGCCAAGGGTCACCCCGGGGCGAGCAGTACTTC. Translation: CASSQGSPRGEQYF.